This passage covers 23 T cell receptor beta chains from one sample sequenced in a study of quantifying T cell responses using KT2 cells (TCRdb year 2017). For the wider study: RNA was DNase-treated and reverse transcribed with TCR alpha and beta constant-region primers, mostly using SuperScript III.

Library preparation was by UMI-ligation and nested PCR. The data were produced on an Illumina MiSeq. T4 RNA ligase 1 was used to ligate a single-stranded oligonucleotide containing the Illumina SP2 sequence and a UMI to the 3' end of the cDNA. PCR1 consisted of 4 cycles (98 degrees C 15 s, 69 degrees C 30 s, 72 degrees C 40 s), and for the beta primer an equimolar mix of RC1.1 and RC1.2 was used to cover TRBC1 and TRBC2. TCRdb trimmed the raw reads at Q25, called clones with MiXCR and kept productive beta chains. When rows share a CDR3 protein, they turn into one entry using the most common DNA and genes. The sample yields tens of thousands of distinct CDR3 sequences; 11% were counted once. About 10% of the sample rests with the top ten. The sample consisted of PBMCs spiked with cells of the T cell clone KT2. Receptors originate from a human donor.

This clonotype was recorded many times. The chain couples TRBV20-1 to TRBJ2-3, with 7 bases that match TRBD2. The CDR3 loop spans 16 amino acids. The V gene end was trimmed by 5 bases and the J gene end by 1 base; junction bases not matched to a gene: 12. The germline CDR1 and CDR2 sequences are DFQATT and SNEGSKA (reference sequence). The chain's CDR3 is CSAGSGTTARTDTQYF. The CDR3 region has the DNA TGCAGTGCTGGATCCGGGACTACAGCCCGCACAGATACGCAGTATTTT.

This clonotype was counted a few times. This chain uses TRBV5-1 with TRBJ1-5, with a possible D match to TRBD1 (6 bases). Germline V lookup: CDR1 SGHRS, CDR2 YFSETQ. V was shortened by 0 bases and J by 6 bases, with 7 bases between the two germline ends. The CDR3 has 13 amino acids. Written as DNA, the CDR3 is TGCGCCAGCAGCTTGGGACAGGCTCAGCCCCAGCATTTT. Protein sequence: CASSLGQAQPQHF.

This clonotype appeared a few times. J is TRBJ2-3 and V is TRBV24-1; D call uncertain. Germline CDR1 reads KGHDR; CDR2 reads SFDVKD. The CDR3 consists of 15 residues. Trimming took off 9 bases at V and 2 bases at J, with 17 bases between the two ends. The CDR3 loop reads CATPNTLGDTDTQYF. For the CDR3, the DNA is TGTGCCACCCCTAATACCCTAGGAGACACAGATACGCAGTATTTT.

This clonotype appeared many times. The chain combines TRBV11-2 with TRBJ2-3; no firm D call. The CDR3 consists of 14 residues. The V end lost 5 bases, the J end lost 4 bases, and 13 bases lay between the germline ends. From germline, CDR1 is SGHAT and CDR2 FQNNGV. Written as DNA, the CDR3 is TGTGCCAGCAGCGAGAGACGGATCGCAGATACGCAGTATTTT. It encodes CASSERRIADTQYF.

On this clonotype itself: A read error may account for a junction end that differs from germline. CDR3 sequence reads: CARRVNYEQYF. For the CDR3, the DNA is TGTGCCCGCAGGGTAAACTACGAGCAGTACTTC. V and J are TRBV6-1 and TRBJ2-7; a weak D match, TRBD1 (5 bases). This CDR3 spans 11 amino acids. Germline CDR1 MNHNS, CDR2 SASEGT.

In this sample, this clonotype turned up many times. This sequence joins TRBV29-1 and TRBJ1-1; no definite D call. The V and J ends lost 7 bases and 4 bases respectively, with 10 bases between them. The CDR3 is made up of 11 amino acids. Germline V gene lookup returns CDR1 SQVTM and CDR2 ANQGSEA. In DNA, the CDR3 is TGCAGCGGTGCGGAGGGCACTGAAGCTTTCTTT. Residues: CSGAEGTEAFF.

CDR3 loop: CASSQRDPKAVAFF. The CDR3 nucleotides are TGTGCCAGCAGCCAAAGGGACCCCAAGGCGGTAGCTTTCTTT. The chain carries TRBV14 and TRBJ1-1; D may be TRBD1 (5 bases). Germline V gives CDR1 SGHDN, CDR2 FVKESK. V was pared by 2 bases and J by 10 bases, with 17 bases between. The CDR3 covers 14 residues.

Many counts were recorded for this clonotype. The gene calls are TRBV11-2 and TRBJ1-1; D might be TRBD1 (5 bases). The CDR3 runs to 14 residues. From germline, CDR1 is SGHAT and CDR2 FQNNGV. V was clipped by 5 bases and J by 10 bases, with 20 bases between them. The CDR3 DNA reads TGTGCCAGCAGCACCAGAGGGAGGGACGGGGCAGCTTTCTTT. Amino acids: CASSTRGRDGAAFF.

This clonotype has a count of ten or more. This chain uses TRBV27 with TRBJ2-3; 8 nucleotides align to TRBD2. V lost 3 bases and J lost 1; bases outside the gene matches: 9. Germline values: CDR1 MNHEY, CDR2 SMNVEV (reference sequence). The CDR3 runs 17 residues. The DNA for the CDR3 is TGTGCCAGCAGTTTTAGGACTAGCCGAATCCGCACAGATACGCAGTATTTT. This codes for CASSFRTSRIRTDTQYF.

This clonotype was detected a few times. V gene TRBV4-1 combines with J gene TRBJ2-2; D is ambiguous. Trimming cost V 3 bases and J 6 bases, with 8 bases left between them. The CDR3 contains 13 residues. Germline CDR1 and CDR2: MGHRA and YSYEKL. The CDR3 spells CASSHDTAGELFF. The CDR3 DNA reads TGCGCCAGCAGCCATGACACTGCCGGGGAGCTGTTTTTT.

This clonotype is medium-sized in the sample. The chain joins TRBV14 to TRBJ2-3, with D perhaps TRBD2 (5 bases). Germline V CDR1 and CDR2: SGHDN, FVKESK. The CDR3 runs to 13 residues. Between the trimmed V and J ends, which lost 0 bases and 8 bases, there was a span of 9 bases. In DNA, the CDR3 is TGTGCCAGCAGCCAAGATTTGGCGGGTACGCAGTATTTT. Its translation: CASSQDLAGTQYF.

The CDR3 region is CASSYGAGTRDTQYF. CDR3 nucleotides: TGTGCCAGCAGTTACGGAGCGGGAACGAGAGATACGCAGTATTTT. The rearrangement links TRBV6-2 or TRBV6-3 to TRBJ2-3; 7 nucleotides agree with TRBD2. The length of the CDR3 is 15 residues. V dropped 2 bases and J dropped 5; count of bases not matched to a gene: 7. From germline, CDR1 is MNHEY and CDR2 SVGEGT.

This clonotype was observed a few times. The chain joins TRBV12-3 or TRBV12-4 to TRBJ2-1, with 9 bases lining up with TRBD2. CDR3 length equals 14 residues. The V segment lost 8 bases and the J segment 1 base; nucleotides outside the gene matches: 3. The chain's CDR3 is CASLRGGSYNEQFF. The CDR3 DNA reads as TGTGCCAGCTTGCGGGGGGGGTCCTACAATGAGCAGTTCTTC.

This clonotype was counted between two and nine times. The CDR3 here is CSADTGAQPQHF. The CDR3, as DNA: TGCAGTGCCGATACAGGGGCCCAGCCCCAGCATTTT. The chain couples TRBV20-1 to TRBJ1-5; TRBD1 agrees at 7 bases. Germline CDR1 is DFQATT and CDR2 is SNEGSKA (reference sequence). The CDR3 consists of 12 residues. V shed 6 bases, J shed 7 bases, and the junction held 6 bases outside the gene matches.

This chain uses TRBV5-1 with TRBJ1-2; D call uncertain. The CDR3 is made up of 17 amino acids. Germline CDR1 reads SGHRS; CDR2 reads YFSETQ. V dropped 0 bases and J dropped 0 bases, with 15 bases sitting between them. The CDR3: CASSLVSGSESNYGYTF. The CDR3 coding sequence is TGCGCCAGCAGCTTGGTATCAGGATCTGAGTCTAACTATGGCTACACCTTC.

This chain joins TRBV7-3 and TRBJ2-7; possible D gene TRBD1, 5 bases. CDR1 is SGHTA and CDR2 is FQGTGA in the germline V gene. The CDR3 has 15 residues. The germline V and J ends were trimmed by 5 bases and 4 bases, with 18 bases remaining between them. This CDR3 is CASSLQAANHYEQYF. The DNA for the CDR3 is TGTGCCAGCAGCCTACAGGCCGCTAATCATTACGAGCAGTACTTC.

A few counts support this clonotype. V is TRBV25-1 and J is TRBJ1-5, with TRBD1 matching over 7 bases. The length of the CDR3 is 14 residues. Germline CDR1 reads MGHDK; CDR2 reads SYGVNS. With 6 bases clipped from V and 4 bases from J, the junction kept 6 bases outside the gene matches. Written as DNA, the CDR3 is TGTGCCAGCAGCCGGGACAGCGTTAATCAGCCCCAGCATTTT. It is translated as CASSRDSVNQPQHF.

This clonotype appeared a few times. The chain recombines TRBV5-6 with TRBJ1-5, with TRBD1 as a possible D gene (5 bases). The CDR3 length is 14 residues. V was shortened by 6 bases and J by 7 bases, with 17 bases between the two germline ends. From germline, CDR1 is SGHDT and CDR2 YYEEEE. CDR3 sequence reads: CASTLWGGRQPQHF. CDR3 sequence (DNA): TGTGCCAGCACCCTTTGGGGGGGGAGGCAGCCCCAGCATTTT.

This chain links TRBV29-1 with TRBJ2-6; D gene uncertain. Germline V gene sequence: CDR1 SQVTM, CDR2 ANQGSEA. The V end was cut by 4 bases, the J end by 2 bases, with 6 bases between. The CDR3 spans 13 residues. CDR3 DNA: TGCAGCGTTGCCCTCACTGGGGCCAACGTCCTGACTTTC. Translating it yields CSVALTGANVLTF.

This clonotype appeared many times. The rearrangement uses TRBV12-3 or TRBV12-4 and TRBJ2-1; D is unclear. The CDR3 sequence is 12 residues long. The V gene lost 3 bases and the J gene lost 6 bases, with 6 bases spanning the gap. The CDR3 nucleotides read TGTGCCAGCAGTTTTGATGGCAATGAGCAGTTCTTC. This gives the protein CASSFDGNEQFF.

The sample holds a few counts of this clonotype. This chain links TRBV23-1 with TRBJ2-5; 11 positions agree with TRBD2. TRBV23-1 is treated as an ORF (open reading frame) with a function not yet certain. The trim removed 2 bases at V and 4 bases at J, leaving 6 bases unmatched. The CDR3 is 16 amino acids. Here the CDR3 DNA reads TGCGCCAGCAGTCAAGATACTAGCGGGAGTCGAGAGACCCAGTACTTC. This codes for CASSQDTSGSRETQYF.

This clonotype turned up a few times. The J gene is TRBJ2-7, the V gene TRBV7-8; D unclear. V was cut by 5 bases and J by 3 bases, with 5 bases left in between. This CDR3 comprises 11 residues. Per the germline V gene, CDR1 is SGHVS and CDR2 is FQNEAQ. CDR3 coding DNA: TGTGCCAGCAGCCCCCACTACGAGCAGTACTTC. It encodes CASSPHYEQYF.

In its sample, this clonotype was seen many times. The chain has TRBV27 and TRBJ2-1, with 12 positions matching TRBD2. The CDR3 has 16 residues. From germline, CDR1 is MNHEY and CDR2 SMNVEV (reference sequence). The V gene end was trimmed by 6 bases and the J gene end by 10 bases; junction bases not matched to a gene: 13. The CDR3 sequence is CASRLRLAGAKREQFF. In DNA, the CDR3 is TGTGCCAGCAGGCTGAGACTAGCGGGGGCTAAGAGGGAGCAGTTCTTC.